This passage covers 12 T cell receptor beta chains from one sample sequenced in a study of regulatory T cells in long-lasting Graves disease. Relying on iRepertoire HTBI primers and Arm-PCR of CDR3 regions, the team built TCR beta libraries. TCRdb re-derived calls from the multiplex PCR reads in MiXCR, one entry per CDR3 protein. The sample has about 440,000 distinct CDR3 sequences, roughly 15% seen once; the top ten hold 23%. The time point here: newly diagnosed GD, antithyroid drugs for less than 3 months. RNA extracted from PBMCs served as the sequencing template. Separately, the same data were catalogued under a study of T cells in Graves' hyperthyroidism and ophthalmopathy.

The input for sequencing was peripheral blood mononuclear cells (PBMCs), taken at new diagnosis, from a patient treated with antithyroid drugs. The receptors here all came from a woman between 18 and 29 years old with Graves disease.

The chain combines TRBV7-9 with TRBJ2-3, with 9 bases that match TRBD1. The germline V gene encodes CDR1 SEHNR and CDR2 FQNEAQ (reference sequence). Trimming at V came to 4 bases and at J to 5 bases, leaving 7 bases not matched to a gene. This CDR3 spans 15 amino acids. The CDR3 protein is CASSSDRGYGDTQYF. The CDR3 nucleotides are TGTGCCAGCAGCTCCGACAGGGGGTATGGAGATACGCAGTATTTT.

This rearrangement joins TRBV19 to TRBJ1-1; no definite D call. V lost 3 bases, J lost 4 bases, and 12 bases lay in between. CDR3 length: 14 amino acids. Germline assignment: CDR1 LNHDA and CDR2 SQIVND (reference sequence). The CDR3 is CASSIVIEGTEAFF. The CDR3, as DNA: TGTGCCAGTAGTATTGTAATTGAGGGCACTGAAGCTTTCTTT.

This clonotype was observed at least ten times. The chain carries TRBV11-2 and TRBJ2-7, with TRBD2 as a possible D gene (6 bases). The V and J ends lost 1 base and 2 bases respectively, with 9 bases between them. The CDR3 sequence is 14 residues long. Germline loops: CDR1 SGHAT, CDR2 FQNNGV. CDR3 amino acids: CASSLGLATYEQYF. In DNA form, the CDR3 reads TGTGCCAGCAGCTTAGGGCTAGCGACCTACGAGCAGTACTTC.

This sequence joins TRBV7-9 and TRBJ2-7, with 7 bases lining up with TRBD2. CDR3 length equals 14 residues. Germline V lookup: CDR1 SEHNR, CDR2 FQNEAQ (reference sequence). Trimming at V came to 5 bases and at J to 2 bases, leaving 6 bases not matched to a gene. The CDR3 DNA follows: TGTGCCAGCAGCCCAAGCGGGATCACCTACGAGCAGTACTTC. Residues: CASSPSGITYEQYF.

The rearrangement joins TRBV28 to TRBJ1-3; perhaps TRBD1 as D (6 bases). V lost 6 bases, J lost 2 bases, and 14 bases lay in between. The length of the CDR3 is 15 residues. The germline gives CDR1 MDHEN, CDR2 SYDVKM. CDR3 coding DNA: TGTGCCAGCAGGGTGAGGGGGGCCGCTGGAAACACCATATATTTT. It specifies CASRVRGAAGNTIYF.

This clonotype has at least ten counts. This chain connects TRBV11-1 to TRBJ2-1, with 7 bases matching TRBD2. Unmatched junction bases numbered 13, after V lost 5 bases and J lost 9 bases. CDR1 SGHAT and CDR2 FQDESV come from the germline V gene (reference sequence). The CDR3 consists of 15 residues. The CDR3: CASSPSGNGLVEQFF. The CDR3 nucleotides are TGTGCCAGCAGCCCCAGCGGGAATGGGTTAGTTGAGCAGTTCTTC.

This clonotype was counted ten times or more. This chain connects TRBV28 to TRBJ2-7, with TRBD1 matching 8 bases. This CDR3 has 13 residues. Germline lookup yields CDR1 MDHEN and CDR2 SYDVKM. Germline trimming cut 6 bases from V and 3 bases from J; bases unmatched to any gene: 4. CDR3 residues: CASRDRVNYEQYF. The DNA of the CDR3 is TGTGCCAGCAGGGACAGGGTTAACTACGAGCAGTACTTC.

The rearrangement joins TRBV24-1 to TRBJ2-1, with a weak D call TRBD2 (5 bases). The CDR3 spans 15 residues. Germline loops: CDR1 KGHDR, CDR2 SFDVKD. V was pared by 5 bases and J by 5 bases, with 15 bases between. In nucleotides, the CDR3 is TGTGCCACCAGTGGAGGCGGGTGGAAGCACAATGAGCAGTTCTTC. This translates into CATSGGGWKHNEQFF.

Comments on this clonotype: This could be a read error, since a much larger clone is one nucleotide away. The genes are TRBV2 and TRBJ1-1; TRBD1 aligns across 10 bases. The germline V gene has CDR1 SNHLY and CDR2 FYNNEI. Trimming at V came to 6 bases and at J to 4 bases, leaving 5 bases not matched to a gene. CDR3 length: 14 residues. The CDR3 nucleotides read TGTGCCAGCAGACCGGGACAGGGGAGCACTGAAGCTTTCTTT. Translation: CASRPGQGSTEAFF.

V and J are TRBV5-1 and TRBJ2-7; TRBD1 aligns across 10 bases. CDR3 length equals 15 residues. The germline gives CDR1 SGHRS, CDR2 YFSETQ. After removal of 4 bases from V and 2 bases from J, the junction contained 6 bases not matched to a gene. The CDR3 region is CASSRAGTGAYEQYF. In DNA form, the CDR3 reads TGCGCCAGCAGCCGGGCCGGGACAGGGGCCTACGAGCAGTACTTC.

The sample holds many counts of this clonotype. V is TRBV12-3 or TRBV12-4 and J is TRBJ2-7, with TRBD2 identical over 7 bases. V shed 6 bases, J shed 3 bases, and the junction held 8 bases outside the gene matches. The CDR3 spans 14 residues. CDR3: CASRPRGDGYEQYF. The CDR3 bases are TGTGCCAGCAGGCCACGGGGGGACGGCTACGAGCAGTACTTC.

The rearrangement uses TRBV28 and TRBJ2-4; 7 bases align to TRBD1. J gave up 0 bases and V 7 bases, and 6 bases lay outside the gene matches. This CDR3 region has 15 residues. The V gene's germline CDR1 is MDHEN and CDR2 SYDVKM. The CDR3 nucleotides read TGTGCCAGCATACAGGGGAAACTAGCCAAAAACATTCAGTACTTC. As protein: CASIQGKLAKNIQYF.